A selection of T cell receptor beta chains follows, all from one sample in a study of cytomegalovirus exposure and HLA in healthy donors. Clones were sequenced by immunoSEQ multiplex PCR, and TCRdb holds only the in-frame ones, with some missing. This sample yields some 120,000 clones, of which 60% to 85% are seen a single time; 2% to 3% belongs to the top ten. The sequencing input was PBMCs. The origin of the receptors is a female donor in good health and CMV-seronegative. Both conserved end residues are part of each CDR3. D genes are given only for firm matches. A row's size may be missing; if present it is once, few, many or a size class.

cdr3_length: 12
clone_size: -
v_call: TRBV6-5
j_call: TRBJ1-1
d_call: TRBD1
cdr3_aa: CASSRQGTEAFF
cdr3_nt: TGTGCCAGCAGTAGACAGGGAACTGAAGCTTTCTTT

cdr3_length: 15
clone_size: -
v_call: TRBV9
j_call: TRBJ1-6
d_call: TRBD1
cdr3_aa: CASSVRDRDHSPLHF
cdr3_nt: TGTGCCAGCAGCGTCCGGGACAGGGATCATTCACCCCTCCACTTT

cdr3_length: 15
clone_size: -
v_call: TRBV5-4
j_call: TRBJ1-4
d_call: -
cdr3_aa: CASSLAGGGGEKLFF
cdr3_nt: TGTGCCAGCAGCTTGGCCGGGGGGGGAGGTGAAAAACTGTTTTTT

cdr3_length: 14
clone_size: -
v_call: TRBV19
j_call: TRBJ1-1
d_call: -
cdr3_aa: CASSITGSGTEAFF
cdr3_nt: TGTGCCAGTAGTATTACGGGGAGCGGCACTGAAGCTTTCTTT

cdr3_length: 18
clone_size: -
v_call: TRBV27
j_call: TRBJ2-1
d_call: TRBD2
cdr3_aa: CASSLSSGGAKAYNEQFF
cdr3_nt: TGTGCCAGCAGTTTGAGTAGCGGGGGGGCCAAGGCCTACAATGAGCAGTTCTTC

cdr3_length: 17
clone_size: few
v_call: TRBV6-4
j_call: TRBJ2-7
d_call: -
cdr3_aa: CASSDSRSSRVSYEQYF
cdr3_nt: TGTGCCAGCAGTGACTCGAGGTCGAGTCGTGTCTCCTACGAGCAGTACTTC

cdr3_length: 14
clone_size: -
v_call: TRBV29-1
j_call: TRBJ2-6
d_call: -
cdr3_aa: CSVRGVSGANVLTF
cdr3_nt: TGCAGCGTCAGAGGTGTCTCTGGGGCCAACGTCCTGACTTTC

cdr3_length: 15
clone_size: -
v_call: TRBV10-1
j_call: TRBJ2-1
d_call: TRBD1
cdr3_aa: CASNHGQGIRNEQFF
cdr3_nt: TGCGCCAGCAACCATGGACAGGGGATTCGGAATGAGCAGTTCTTC

cdr3_length: 16
clone_size: -
v_call: TRBV11-2
j_call: TRBJ1-1
d_call: -
cdr3_aa: CASSLWERMKDTEAFF
cdr3_nt: TGTGCCAGCAGCTTATGGGAGAGGATGAAGGACACTGAAGCTTTCTTT

cdr3_length: 15
clone_size: -
v_call: TRBV9
j_call: TRBJ2-2
d_call: -
cdr3_aa: CASSVGASLSGELFF
cdr3_nt: TGTGCCAGCAGCGTAGGCGCTAGTCTGTCCGGGGAGCTGTTTTTT

cdr3_length: 17
clone_size: once
v_call: TRBV7-5
j_call: TRBJ1-2
d_call: -
cdr3_aa: CVRSLVVGQGSNYGYTF
cdr3_nt: -

cdr3_length: 15
clone_size: -
v_call: TRBV2
j_call: TRBJ1-6
d_call: TRBD1
cdr3_aa: CASIEQGRLNSPLHF
cdr3_nt: TGTGCCAGCATCGAACAGGGGAGACTTAATTCACCCCTCCACTTT

cdr3_length: 16
clone_size: -
v_call: TRBV28
j_call: TRBJ2-1
d_call: -
cdr3_aa: CASRTLGTVGVNEQFF
cdr3_nt: TGTGCCAGCAGAACGCTTGGGACTGTGGGTGTGAATGAGCAGTTCTTC

cdr3_length: 13
clone_size: -
v_call: TRBV21-1
j_call: TRBJ2-5
d_call: -
cdr3_aa: CASSKNSQETQYF
cdr3_nt: TGTGCCAGCAGCAAAAACTCCCAAGAGACCCAGTACTTC

cdr3_length: 13
clone_size: -
v_call: TRBV7-2
j_call: TRBJ2-7
d_call: -
cdr3_aa: CASSFTGSYEQYF
cdr3_nt: TGTGCCAGCAGCTTTACAGGGAGCTACGAGCAGTACTTC

cdr3_length: 15
clone_size: -
v_call: TRBV11-2
j_call: TRBJ1-1
d_call: TRBD1
cdr3_aa: CASSSGQVKNTEAFF
cdr3_nt: TGTGCCAGCAGCTCAGGACAGGTTAAGAACACTGAAGCTTTCTTT

cdr3_length: 15
clone_size: -
v_call: TRBV5-4
j_call: TRBJ1-1
d_call: TRBD1
cdr3_aa: CASSIGGTAAPEAFF
cdr3_nt: TGTGCCAGCAGCATAGGGGGGACAGCAGCTCCTGAAGCTTTCTTT

cdr3_length: 14
clone_size: -
v_call: TRBV5-1
j_call: TRBJ2-1
d_call: -
cdr3_aa: CASSLQDSYNEQFF
cdr3_nt: TGCGCCAGCAGCTTGCAGGACTCCTACAATGAGCAGTTCTTC

cdr3_length: 17
clone_size: -
v_call: TRBV21-1
j_call: TRBJ1-1
d_call: -
cdr3_aa: CASSLTPSTGWNTEAFF
cdr3_nt: TGTGCCAGCAGCCTAACGCCTTCGACAGGGTGGAACACTGAAGCTTTCTTT

cdr3_length: 14
clone_size: -
v_call: TRBV4-2
j_call: TRBJ2-7
d_call: TRBD2
cdr3_aa: CASSHLRGDYEQYF
cdr3_nt: TGTGCCAGCAGCCACCTCCGGGGGGACTACGAGCAGTACTTC

cdr3_length: 16
clone_size: -
v_call: TRBV11-2
j_call: TRBJ2-7
d_call: TRBD2
cdr3_aa: CASSSQPGLAGGQQYF
cdr3_nt: TGTGCCAGCAGCTCGCAACCGGGACTAGCGGGGGGCCAGCAGTACTTC

cdr3_length: 14
clone_size: -
v_call: TRBV7-2
j_call: TRBJ2-2
d_call: -
cdr3_aa: CASSFESGTGELFF
cdr3_nt: TGTGCCAGCAGCTTCGAGTCGGGGACCGGGGAGCTGTTTTTT

cdr3_length: 16
clone_size: -
v_call: TRBV18
j_call: TRBJ2-3
d_call: -
cdr3_aa: CASSPPTGGLPDTQYF
cdr3_nt: TGTGCCAGCTCACCACCGACCGGGGGTCTGCCAGATACGCAGTATTTT

cdr3_length: 14
clone_size: few
v_call: TRBV5-1
j_call: TRBJ2-7
d_call: -
cdr3_aa: CASRAAVSSYEQYF
cdr3_nt: TGCGCCAGCAGGGCGGCGGTCAGCTCCTACGAGCAGTACTTC

cdr3_length: 15
clone_size: -
v_call: TRBV5-1
j_call: TRBJ1-5
d_call: TRBD1
cdr3_aa: CASSTGQGFNQPQHF
cdr3_nt: TGCGCCAGCAGCACAGGACAGGGATTCAATCAGCCCCAGCATTTT

cdr3_length: 11
clone_size: few
v_call: TRBV15
j_call: TRBJ1-4
d_call: -
cdr3_aa: CATSRGTELFF
cdr3_nt: TGTGCCACCAGCAGAGGGACAGAACTGTTTTTT

cdr3_length: 15
clone_size: -
v_call: TRBV5-8
j_call: TRBJ1-1
d_call: -
cdr3_aa: CASSLGTTVNTEAFF
cdr3_nt: TGTGCCAGCAGCTTGGGCACGACAGTCAACACTGAAGCTTTCTTT

cdr3_length: 17
clone_size: -
v_call: TRBV19
j_call: TRBJ1-5
d_call: TRBD1
cdr3_aa: CASSIGTGTVGNQPQHF
cdr3_nt: TGTGCCAGTAGTATTGGGACAGGGACTGTGGGCAATCAGCCCCAGCATTTT

cdr3_length: 17
clone_size: -
v_call: TRBV5-1
j_call: TRBJ2-3
d_call: TRBD1
cdr3_aa: CASSHRGTGDGLDTQYF
cdr3_nt: TGCGCCAGCAGCCACCGGGGGACAGGGGATGGTCTAGATACGCAGTATTTT

cdr3_length: 12
clone_size: -
v_call: TRBV7-9
j_call: TRBJ2-1
d_call: -
cdr3_aa: CSSSVELNGQFF
cdr3_nt: TGTTCCAGCAGCGTTGAACTAAATGGGCAGTTCTTC

cdr3_length: 15
clone_size: once
v_call: TRBV18
j_call: TRBJ2-5
d_call: TRBD1
cdr3_aa: CASSRDRSSQETQYF
cdr3_nt: TGTGCCAGCTCACGGGACAGATCATCCCAAGAGACCCAGTACTTC

cdr3_length: 15
clone_size: -
v_call: TRBV5-6
j_call: TRBJ1-5
d_call: -
cdr3_aa: CASSSGLYSNQPQHF
cdr3_nt: TGTGCCAGCAGCTCCGGACTCTATAGCAATCAGCCCCAGCATTTT

cdr3_length: 13
clone_size: -
v_call: TRBV19
j_call: TRBJ1-2
d_call: -
cdr3_aa: CASSRYSRYGYTF
cdr3_nt: TGTGCCAGTAGTAGATATAGCCGGTATGGCTACACCTTC

cdr3_length: 14
clone_size: -
v_call: TRBV7-2
j_call: TRBJ1-5
d_call: TRBD1
cdr3_aa: CASSWTGGDQPQHF
cdr3_nt: TGTGCCAGCAGCTGGACAGGGGGCGATCAGCCCCAGCATTTT

cdr3_length: 14
clone_size: -
v_call: TRBV15
j_call: TRBJ2-1
d_call: TRBD1
cdr3_aa: CATGGQGSYNEQFF
cdr3_nt: TGTGCCACCGGAGGACAGGGGAGCTACAATGAGCAGTTCTTC

cdr3_length: 15
clone_size: -
v_call: TRBV6-1
j_call: TRBJ2-1
d_call: TRBD2
cdr3_aa: CASKVIQRGGEKQFF
cdr3_nt: TGTGCCAGCAAGGTGATCCAGCGGGGGGGCGAAAAGCAGTTCTTC

cdr3_length: 14
clone_size: -
v_call: TRBV6-1
j_call: TRBJ1-1
d_call: TRBD1
cdr3_aa: CASSEDTGGTEAFF
cdr3_nt: TGTGCCAGCAGTGAAGATACAGGGGGTACTGAAGCTTTCTTT

cdr3_length: 16
clone_size: -
v_call: TRBV5-4
j_call: TRBJ2-2
d_call: TRBD2
cdr3_aa: CASSSGLAGNTGELFF
cdr3_nt: TGTGCCAGCAGCTCCGGACTAGCGGGGAACACCGGGGAGCTGTTTTTT

cdr3_length: 16
clone_size: -
v_call: TRBV30
j_call: TRBJ2-1
d_call: TRBD2
cdr3_aa: CAWSVLQRGPYNEQFF
cdr3_nt: TGTGCCTGGAGCGTTCTACAGCGGGGGCCGTACAATGAGCAGTTCTTC

cdr3_length: 16
clone_size: few
v_call: TRBV13
j_call: TRBJ1-1
d_call: TRBD1
cdr3_aa: CASSPETGVFNTEAFF
cdr3_nt: TGTGCCAGCAGCCCGGAGACAGGGGTATTCAACACTGAAGCTTTCTTT

cdr3_length: 14
clone_size: -
v_call: TRBV11-2
j_call: TRBJ1-4
d_call: TRBD1
cdr3_aa: CASSLNRGNEKLFF
cdr3_nt: TGTGCCAGCAGCTTAAACAGGGGCAATGAAAAACTGTTTTTT

cdr3_length: 14
clone_size: once
v_call: TRBV6-6
j_call: TRBJ2-5
d_call: -
cdr3_aa: CASSYTRVGETQYF
cdr3_nt: TGTGCCAGCAGTTACACGAGGGTTGGAGAGACCCAGTACTTC

cdr3_length: 13
clone_size: few
v_call: TRBV5-4
j_call: TRBJ1-1
d_call: TRBD1
cdr3_aa: CASSPRDRPDAFF
cdr3_nt: TGTGCCAGCAGCCCCCGGGACAGACCCGACGCTTTCTTT

cdr3_length: 13
clone_size: -
v_call: TRBV19
j_call: TRBJ1-1
d_call: -
cdr3_aa: CASSSRGNTEAFF
cdr3_nt: TGTGCCAGTAGTAGCAGGGGAAACACTGAAGCTTTCTTT

cdr3_length: 16
clone_size: -
v_call: TRBV25-1
j_call: TRBJ2-5
d_call: TRBD2
cdr3_aa: CASAPLSSGGVETQYF
cdr3_nt: TGTGCCAGCGCCCCCCTTTCCAGCGGGGGGGTAGAGACCCAGTACTTC

cdr3_length: 12
clone_size: -
v_call: TRBV5-1
j_call: TRBJ2-5
d_call: -
cdr3_aa: CASSLAKETQYF
cdr3_nt: TGCGCCAGCAGCTTGGCCAAAGAGACCCAGTACTTC

cdr3_length: 13
clone_size: -
v_call: TRBV10-1
j_call: TRBJ2-7
d_call: -
cdr3_aa: CASRFVATYEQYF
cdr3_nt: TGCGCCAGCAGGTTCGTGGCCACCTACGAGCAGTACTTC

cdr3_length: 15
clone_size: -
v_call: TRBV4-1
j_call: TRBJ2-7
d_call: TRBD1
cdr3_aa: CASSQAGTGSYEQYF
cdr3_nt: TGCGCCAGCAGCCAAGCCGGGACAGGTTCCTACGAGCAGTACTTC